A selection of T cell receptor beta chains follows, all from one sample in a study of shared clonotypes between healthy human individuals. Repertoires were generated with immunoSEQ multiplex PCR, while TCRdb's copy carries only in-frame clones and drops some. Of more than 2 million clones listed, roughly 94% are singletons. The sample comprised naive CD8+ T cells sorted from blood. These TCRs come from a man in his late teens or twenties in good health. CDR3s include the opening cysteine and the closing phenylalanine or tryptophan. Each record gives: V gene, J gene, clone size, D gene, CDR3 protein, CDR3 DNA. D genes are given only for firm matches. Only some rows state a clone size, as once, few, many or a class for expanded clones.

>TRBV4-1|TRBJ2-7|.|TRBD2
CASSQVTSGFYEQYF
TGCGCCAGCAGCCAAGTAACTAGCGGGTTCTACGAGCAGTACTTC
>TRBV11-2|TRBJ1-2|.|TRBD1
CASSSGEQGFYGYTF
TGTGCCAGCAGCTCAGGAGAACAGGGGTTCTATGGCTACACCTTC
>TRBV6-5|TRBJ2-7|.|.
CASSYSTVNGNEQYF
TGTGCCAGCAGTTACTCGACGGTAAACGGGAACGAGCAGTACTTC
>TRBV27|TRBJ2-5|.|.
CASSSAWGPTQETQYF
TGTGCCAGCAGTTCGGCGTGGGGTCCAACCCAGGAGACCCAGTACTTC
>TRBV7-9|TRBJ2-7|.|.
CASSSLGFAYEQYF
TGTGCCAGCAGCTCCCTCGGGTTCGCCTACGAGCAGTACTTC
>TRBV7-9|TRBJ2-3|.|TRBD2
CASGGGAGSDTQYF
TGTGCCAGCGGCGGGGGGGCCGGATCAGATACGCAGTATTTT
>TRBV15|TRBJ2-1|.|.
CATSRETMRGRASYNEQFF
TGTGCCACCAGCAGAGAGACGATGAGGGGGAGGGCCTCCTACAATGAGCAGTTCTTC
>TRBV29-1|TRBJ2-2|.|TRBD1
CSVAPTGGLYTGELFF
TGCAGCGTTGCCCCGACAGGGGGCTTATACACCGGGGAGCTGTTTTTT
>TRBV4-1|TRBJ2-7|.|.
CASSQDRLEVWGYEQYF
TGCGCCAGCAGCCAAGACAGGCTAGAAGTTTGGGGGTACGAGCAGTACTTC
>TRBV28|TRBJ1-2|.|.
CASSTPQSFLLYGYTF
TGTGCCAGCTCCACTCCGCAGTCCTTCCTCCTTTATGGCTACACCTTC
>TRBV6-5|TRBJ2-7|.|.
CASSHEGAEQYF
TGTGCCAGCAGTCACGAAGGGGCCGAGCAGTACTTC
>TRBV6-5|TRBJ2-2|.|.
CASSYSMGQNTGELFF
TGTGCCAGCAGTTACTCGATGGGACAGAACACCGGGGAGCTGTTTTTT
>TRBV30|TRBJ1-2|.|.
CAWTDNYGYTF
TGTGCCTGGACGGATAACTATGGCTACACCTTC
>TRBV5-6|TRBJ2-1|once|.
CASSFTSRENYNEQFF
TGTGCCAGCAGCTTCACCAGCAGGGAGAACTACAATGAGCAGTTCTTC
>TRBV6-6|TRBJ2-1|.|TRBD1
CASSFSGDRPMNEQFF
TGTGCCAGCAGTTTTTCCGGGGACAGGCCCATGAATGAGCAGTTCTTC
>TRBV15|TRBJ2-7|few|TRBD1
CATSRSPGTGDYEQYF
TGTGCCACCAGCAGAAGTCCCGGGACAGGGGACTACGAGCAGTACTTC
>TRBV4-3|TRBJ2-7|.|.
CASSQKGGGEQYF
TGCGCCAGCAGCCAAAAGGGGGGGGGCGAGCAGTACTTC
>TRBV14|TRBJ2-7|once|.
CASSQETGSSYEQYF
TGTGCCAGCAGCCAAGAAACAGGGAGCTCCTACGAGCAGTACTTC
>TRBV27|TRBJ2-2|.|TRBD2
CASSLGSGRYTGELFF
TGTGCCAGCAGTTTGGGTAGCGGGAGATACACCGGGGAGCTGTTTTTT
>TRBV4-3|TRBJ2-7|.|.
CASSPIVNTYEQYF
TGCGCCAGCAGCCCCATCGTTAATACGTACGAGCAGTACTTC
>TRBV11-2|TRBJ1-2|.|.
CASSLEAYGGNYGYTF
TGTGCCAGCAGCTTAGAGGCATACGGGGGCAACTATGGCTACACCTTC
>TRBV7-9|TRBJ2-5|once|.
CASEGSRETQYF
TGTGCCAGCGAAGGGTCTCGAGAGACCCAGTACTTC
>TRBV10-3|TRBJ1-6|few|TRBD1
CAIGPGGGSPLHF
TGTGCCATAGGGCCAGGGGGAGGTTCACCCCTCCACTTT
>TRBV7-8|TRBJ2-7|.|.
CASTPSGNRDEQYF
TGTGCCAGCACCCCTTCGGGTAACAGGGACGAGCAGTACTTC
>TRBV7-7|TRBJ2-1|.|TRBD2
CASSLTSGQGNEQFF
TGTGCTAGCAGCTTGACTAGCGGGCAGGGTAATGAGCAGTTCTTC
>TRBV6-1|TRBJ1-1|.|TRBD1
CASSEWTGNTEAFF
TGTGCCAGCAGTGAGTGGACAGGGAACACTGAAGCTTTCTTT
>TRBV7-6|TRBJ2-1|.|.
CASSSGGAVNEQFF
TGTGCCAGCAGCAGCGGAGGGGCCGTTAATGAGCAGTTCTTC
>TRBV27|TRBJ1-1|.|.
CASSQYAGAGLTEAFF
TGTGCCAGCAGCCAATACGCTGGAGCAGGGCTAACTGAAGCTTTCTTT
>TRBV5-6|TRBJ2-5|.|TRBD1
CASSTGTGGPQETQYF
TGTGCCAGCAGTACCGGGACAGGGGGCCCCCAAGAGACCCAGTACTTC
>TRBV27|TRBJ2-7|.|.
CASSFRGAWSNEQYF
TGTGCCAGCAGTTTCCGAGGGGCGTGGAGTAACGAGCAGTACTTC
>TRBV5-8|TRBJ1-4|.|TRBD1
CASSWPGQGSTNEKLFF
TGTGCCAGCAGCTGGCCGGGACAGGGTTCAACTAATGAAAAACTGTTTTTT
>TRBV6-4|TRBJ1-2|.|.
CASSDSLGYTF
TGTGCCAGCAGTGACAGTCTCGGCTACACCTTC
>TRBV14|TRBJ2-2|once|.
CASSPDTGPNTGELFF
TGTGCCAGCAGCCCCGATACAGGGCCGAACACCGGGGAGCTGTTTTTT
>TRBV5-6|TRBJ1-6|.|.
CASSLGVDNSPLHF
TGTGCCAGCAGCTTGGGTGTCGATAATTCACCCCTCCACTTT
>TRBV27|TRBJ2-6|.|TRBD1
CASSPTGSTGANVLTF
TGTGCCAGCAGTCCGACAGGGTCTACTGGGGCCAACGTCCTGACTTTC
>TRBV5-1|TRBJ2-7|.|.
CASSSVLNLGEQYF
TGCGCCAGCAGCTCCGTCCTAAACCTGGGGGAGCAGTACTTC
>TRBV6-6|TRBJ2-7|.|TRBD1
CASSYVGTGGYEQYF
TGTGCCAGCAGTTACGTCGGGACAGGAGGCTACGAGCAGTACTTC
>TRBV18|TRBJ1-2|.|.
CASSPSEDRYGYTF
TGTGCCAGCTCACCCTCCGAAGACCGATATGGCTACACCTTC
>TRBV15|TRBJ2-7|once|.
CATSRVFVGEIDYEQYF
TGTGCCACCAGCAGAGTATTCGTAGGGGAAATTGACTACGAGCAGTACTTC
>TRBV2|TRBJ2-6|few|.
CASSEGGGANVLTF
TGTGCCAGCAGTGAAGGAGGTGGGGCCAACGTCCTGACTTTC
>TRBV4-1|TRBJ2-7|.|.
CASSQEGGGATYEQYF
TGCGCCAGCAGCCAAGAGGGCGGAGGGGCTACCTACGAGCAGTACTTC
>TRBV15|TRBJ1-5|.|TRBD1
CATSDSGTVSNQPQHF
TGTGCCACCAGCGATTCCGGGACAGTAAGTAATCAGCCCCAGCATTTT
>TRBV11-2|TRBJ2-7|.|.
CASSPPTLWEQYF
TGTGCCAGCAGCCCCCCGACCCTCTGGGAGCAGTACTTC
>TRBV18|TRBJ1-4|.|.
CASSPYQVVGEKLFF
TGTGCCAGCTCACCTTATCAGGTCGTCGGAGAAAAACTGTTTTTT
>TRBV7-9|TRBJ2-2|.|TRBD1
CASSGRTGTYTGELFF
TGTGCCAGCAGCGGGCGGACAGGGACTTACACCGGGGAGCTGTTTTTT
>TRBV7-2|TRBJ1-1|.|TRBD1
CASSSTGLLLNTEAFF
TGTGCCAGCAGTTCGACAGGGCTCCTACTGAACACTGAAGCTTTCTTT
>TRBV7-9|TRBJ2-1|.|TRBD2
CASSPTSGAFYNEQFF
TGTGCCAGCAGCCCGACTAGCGGAGCCTTTTACAATGAGCAGTTCTTC
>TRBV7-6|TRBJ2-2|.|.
CASSPVSGELFF
TGTGCCAGCAGCCCCGTTTCCGGGGAGCTGTTTTTT
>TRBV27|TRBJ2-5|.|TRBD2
CASSTRGGYQETQYF
TGTGCCAGCAGCACCCGGGGGGGGTACCAAGAGACCCAGTACTTC
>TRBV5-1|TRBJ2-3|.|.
CASSLETASTDTQYF
TGCGCCAGCAGCTTGGAGACAGCTAGCACAGATACGCAGTATTTT
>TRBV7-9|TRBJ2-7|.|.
CASSPRTHYEQYF
TGTGCCAGCAGCCCCAGGACCCATTACGAGCAGTACTTC
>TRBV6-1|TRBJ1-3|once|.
CASSEAPPQVSGNTIYF
TGTGCCAGCAGTGAAGCTCCGCCCCAGGTCTCTGGAAACACCATATATTTT
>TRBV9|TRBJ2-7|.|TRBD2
CASSVGSGGYEQYF
TGTGCCAGCAGCGTAGGTAGCGGGGGCTACGAGCAGTACTTC
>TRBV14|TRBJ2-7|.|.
CASSQDSGYEQYF
TGTGCCAGCAGCCAAGATAGCGGATACGAGCAGTACTTC